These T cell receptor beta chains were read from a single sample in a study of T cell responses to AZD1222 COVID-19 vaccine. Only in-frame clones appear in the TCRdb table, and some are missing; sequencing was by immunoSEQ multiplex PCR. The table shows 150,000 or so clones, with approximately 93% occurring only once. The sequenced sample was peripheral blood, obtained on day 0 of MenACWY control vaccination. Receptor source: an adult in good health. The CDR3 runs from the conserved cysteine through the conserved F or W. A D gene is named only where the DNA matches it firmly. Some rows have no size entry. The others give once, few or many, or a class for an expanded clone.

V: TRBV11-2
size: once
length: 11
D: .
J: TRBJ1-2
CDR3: CASSLHDATSF
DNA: TGTGCCAGCAGCTTACATGACGCCACGTCGTTC

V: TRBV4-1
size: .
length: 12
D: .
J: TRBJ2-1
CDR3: CASSPPYNEQFF
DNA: TGCGCCAGCAGCCCTCCTTACAATGAGCAGTTCTTC

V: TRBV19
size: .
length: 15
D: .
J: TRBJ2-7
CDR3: CASSIIVRGRYEQYF
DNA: TGTGCCAGTAGTATAATCGTTCGGGGTCGGTACGAGCAGTACTTC

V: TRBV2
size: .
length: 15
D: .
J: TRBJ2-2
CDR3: CASSRTPPDTGELFF
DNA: TGTGCCAGCAGTCGGACACCCCCTGACACCGGGGAGCTGTTTTTT

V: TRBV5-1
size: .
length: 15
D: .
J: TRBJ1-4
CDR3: CASSLATGPNEKLFF
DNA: TGCGCCAGCAGCTTGGCAACAGGGCCCAATGAAAAACTGTTTTTT

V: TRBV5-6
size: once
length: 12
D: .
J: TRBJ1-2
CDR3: CASSLGLDRPAF
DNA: TGTGCCAGCAGCTTGGGCCTAGACCGCCCGGCCTTC

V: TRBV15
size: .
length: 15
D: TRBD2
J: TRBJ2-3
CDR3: CATTPGLESPDTQYF
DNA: TGTGCCACGACCCCGGGACTAGAATCCCCAGATACGCAGTATTTT

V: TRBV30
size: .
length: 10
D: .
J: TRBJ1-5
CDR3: CAWMYLAQHF
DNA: TGTGCCTGGATGTATTTGGCCCAGCATTTT

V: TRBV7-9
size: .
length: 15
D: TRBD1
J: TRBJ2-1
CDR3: CASSPWTGTYNEQFF
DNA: TGTGCCAGCAGCCCTTGGACAGGGACCTACAATGAGCAGTTCTTC

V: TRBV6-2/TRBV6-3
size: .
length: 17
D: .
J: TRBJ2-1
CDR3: CASSVRPLGLSYNEQFF
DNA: TGTGCCAGCAGTGTACGCCCCTTAGGACTTTCCTACAATGAGCAGTTCTTC

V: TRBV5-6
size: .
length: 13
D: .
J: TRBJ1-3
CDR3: CASSLEGVNTIYF
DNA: TGTGCCAGCAGCTTGGAAGGGGTTAACACCATATATTTT

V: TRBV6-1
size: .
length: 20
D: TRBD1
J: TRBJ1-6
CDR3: CASSEVVAGGRSSYNSPLHF
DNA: TGTGCCAGCAGTGAAGTTGTGGCAGGGGGCCGGAGCTCCTATAATTCACCCCTCCACTTT

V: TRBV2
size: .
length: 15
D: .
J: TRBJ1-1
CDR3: CASSEVVRANTEAFF
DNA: TGTGCCAGCAGTGAAGTTGTGAGGGCGAACACTGAAGCTTTCTTT

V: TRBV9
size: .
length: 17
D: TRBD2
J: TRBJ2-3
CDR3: CASSVSGTSGLTDTQYF
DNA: TGTGCCAGCAGCGTCTCCGGGACTAGCGGCCTCACAGATACGCAGTATTTT

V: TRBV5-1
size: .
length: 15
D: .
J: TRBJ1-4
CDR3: CASSQRGVSNEKLFF
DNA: TGCGCCAGCAGCCAACGTGGGGTATCTAATGAAAAACTGTTTTTT

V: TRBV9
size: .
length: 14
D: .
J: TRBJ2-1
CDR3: CASSVADHYNEQFF
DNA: TGTGCCAGCAGCGTAGCGGACCACTACAATGAGCAGTTCTTC

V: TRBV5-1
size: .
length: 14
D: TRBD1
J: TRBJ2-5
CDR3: CASSFGTGQETQYF
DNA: TGCGCCAGCAGCTTCGGGACAGGCCAGGAGACCCAGTACTTC

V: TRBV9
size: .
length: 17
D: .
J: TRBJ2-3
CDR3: CASSRLFGHGITDTQYF
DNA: TGTGCCAGCAGCCGCCTTTTCGGACACGGAATCACAGATACGCAGTATTTT

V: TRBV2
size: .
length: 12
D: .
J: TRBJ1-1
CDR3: CASGGQGRIAFF
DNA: TGTGCCAGCGGGGGGCAGGGGAGGATAGCTTTCTTT

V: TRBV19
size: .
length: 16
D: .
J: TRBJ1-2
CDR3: CASSIEGEALYYGYTF
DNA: TGTGCCAGTAGTATAGAAGGGGAGGCACTTTACTATGGCTACACCTTC

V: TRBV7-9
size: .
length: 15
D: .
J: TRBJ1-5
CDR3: CASSLGGPSNQPQHF
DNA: TGTGCCAGCAGCTTAGGGGGGCCCAGCAATCAGCCCCAGCATTTT

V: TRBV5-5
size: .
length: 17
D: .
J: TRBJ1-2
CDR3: CASSLFAGQAANYGYTF
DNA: TGTGCCAGCAGCTTGTTTGCAGGACAAGCCGCAAACTATGGCTACACCTTC

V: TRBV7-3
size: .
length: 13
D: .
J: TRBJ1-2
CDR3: CASFPHGAGGYTF
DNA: TGTGCCAGCTTTCCCCACGGGGCAGGAGGCTACACCTTC

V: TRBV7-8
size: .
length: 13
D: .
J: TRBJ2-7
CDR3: CASSPGELNEQYF
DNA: TGTGCCAGCAGCCCAGGGGAGTTGAACGAGCAGTACTTC

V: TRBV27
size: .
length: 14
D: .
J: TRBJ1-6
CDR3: CASSLQGSVSPLHF
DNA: TGTGCCAGCAGTTTACAGGGTTCGGTTTCACCCCTCCACTTT

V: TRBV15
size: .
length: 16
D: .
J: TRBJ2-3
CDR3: CATSRDSDYYTDTQYF
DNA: TGTGCCACCAGCAGAGACTCGGACTATTACACAGATACGCAGTATTTT

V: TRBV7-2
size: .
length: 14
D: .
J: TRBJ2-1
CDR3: CASSLAEQYNEQFF
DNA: TGTGCCAGCAGCTTAGCGGAACAGTACAATGAGCAGTTCTTC

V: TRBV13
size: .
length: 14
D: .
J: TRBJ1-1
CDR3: CASSLDEGITEAFF
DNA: TGTGCCAGCAGCTTAGATGAGGGGATCACTGAAGCTTTCTTT